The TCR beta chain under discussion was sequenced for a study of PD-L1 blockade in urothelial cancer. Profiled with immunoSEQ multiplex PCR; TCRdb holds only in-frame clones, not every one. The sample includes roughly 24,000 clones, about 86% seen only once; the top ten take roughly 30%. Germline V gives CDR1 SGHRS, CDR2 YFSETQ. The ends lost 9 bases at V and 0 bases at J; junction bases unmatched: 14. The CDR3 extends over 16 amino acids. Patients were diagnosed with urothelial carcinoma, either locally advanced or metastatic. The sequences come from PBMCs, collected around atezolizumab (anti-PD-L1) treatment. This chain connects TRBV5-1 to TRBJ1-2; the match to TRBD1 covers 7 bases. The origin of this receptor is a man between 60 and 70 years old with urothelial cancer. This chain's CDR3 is CATSRDSQTTNYGYTF. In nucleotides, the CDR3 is TGCGCCACCTCCCGGGACAGCCAGACTACTAACTATGGCTACACCTTC.